This is a list of T cell receptor beta chains from one sample in a study of T-cell reconstitution after alpha-beta-depleted transplantation in children. TCRdb ran MiXCR on the PCR reads and lists one entry per CDR3 protein. The data hold 350,000 to 450,000 distinct CDR3 sequences, with about 14% observed a single time. Sequences were derived from PBMCs, sampled from the stem cell graft. These receptors all come from a human donor who donated a stem cell graft to a child with Fanconi anemia. CDR3s include the opening cysteine and the closing phenylalanine or tryptophan. The D gene is left open where the match is weak. Clone size appears in some rows only: once, few, many, or a class for an expanded clone.

D: NA; V: TRBV3-1; J: TRBJ1-6; size: NA; DNA: TGTGCCAGCAGCCAAGTGGACAGTATCAGAGCCCTCCACTTT; CDR3: CASSQVDSIRALHF
D: NA; V: TRBV15; J: TRBJ2-2; size: many; DNA: TGTGCCACCAGCACCCCGCAGGGAACCGGGGAGCTGTTTTTT; CDR3: CATSTPQGTGELFF
D: TRBD2; V: TRBV4-2; J: TRBJ2-1; size: NA; DNA: TGTGCCAGCGACCGATCGGGGGGGGAGGAGCAGTTCTTC; CDR3: CASDRSGGEEQFF
D: TRBD1; V: TRBV12-3/TRBV12-4; J: TRBJ1-3; size: many; DNA: TGTGCCAGCAGCCCCGGGACAGGTCTTCTGTTCTCTGGAAACACCATATATTTT; CDR3: CASSPGTGLLFSGNTIYF
D: NA; V: TRBV20-1; J: TRBJ2-1; size: few; DNA: TGCAGTGCGGGACCTCCGTTGCTCTCCTACAATGAGCAGTTCTTC; CDR3: CSAGPPLLSYNEQFF
D: NA; V: TRBV20-1; J: TRBJ1-4; size: many; DNA: TGCAGTGCTAGAGGGGACAATGAAAAACTGTTTTTT; CDR3: CSARGDNEKLFF
D: NA; V: TRBV6-2/TRBV6-3; J: TRBJ2-5; size: NA; DNA: TGTGCCACCAGTCGGGGGGAGACCCAGTACTTC; CDR3: CATSRGETQYF
D: TRBD1; V: TRBV27; J: TRBJ2-7; size: few; DNA: TGTGCCAGCAGTTTATCCCTGACAGGGAACTACGAGCAGTACTTC; CDR3: CASSLSLTGNYEQYF
D: NA; V: TRBV4-3; J: TRBJ2-2; size: NA; DNA: TGCGCCAGGACCGACCTTAGCTCCGGGGAGCTGTTTTTT; CDR3: CARTDLSSGELFF
D: NA; V: TRBV11-2; J: TRBJ2-1; size: few; DNA: TGTGCCAGCAGCTTAGAAGCTCGGCAGCTCAATGAGCAGTTCTTC; CDR3: CASSLEARQLNEQFF
D: NA; V: TRBV20-1; J: TRBJ2-5; size: few; DNA: TGCAGTGCTGGTCCCTGGGGAGAGACCCAGTACTTC; CDR3: CSAGPWGETQYF
D: NA; V: TRBV7-9; J: TRBJ2-2; size: NA; DNA: TGTGCCGCATTAAGACCCGCTGTAGCCGGGGAGCTGTTTTTT; CDR3: CAALRPAVAGELFF